This TCR beta chain was documented in a study of tumor-infiltrating lymphocytes in oesophageal squamous cell carcinoma. TCRdb re-called the PCR reads through MiXCR, storing one row per CDR3 protein. The repertoire holds approximately 13,000 distinct CDR3 sequences, approximately 50% seen once, with 30% to 45% in the top ten. This clonotype rates as medium-sized. Germline V lookup: CDR1 MNHNS, CDR2 SASEGT. The CDR3 spans 16 residues. V shed 3 bases and J 4 bases; nucleotides not matched to a gene: 11. The receptor comes from a male donor with esophageal squamous cell carcinoma. V gene TRBV6-1 combines with J gene TRBJ2-7; TRBD2 agrees at 8 bases. The material sequenced was esophageal tumor tissue. For the CDR3, the DNA is TGTGCCAGCAGTGATGCCAGCGGGGGCCGTCCATACGAGCAGTACTTC. This translates into CASSDASGGRPYEQYF.